The 14 T cell receptor beta chains reported below all come from one sample, sequenced in a study of cytomegalovirus exposure and HLA in healthy donors. The PCR employed 60 Vbeta primers together with 13 Jbeta primers. The table came from immunoSEQ multiplex PCR; TCRdb's copy has only in-frame clones and leaves some out. The sample shows about 57,000 clones, 75% to 85% of them seen only once. The sequenced material came from PBMCs. The receptors come from a man aged 25-45 years in good health and CMV-seronegative.

The chain combines TRBV4-3 with TRBJ2-1; maybe TRBD1 (5 bases). V lost 0 bases to trimming and J lost 1 base, with 10 bases between them. The V gene's germline CDR1 is LGHNA and CDR2 YSLEER. The CDR3 runs to 16 residues. The CDR3 DNA reads TGCGCCAGCAGCCAAGATGCAGGACAATCCTACAATGAGCAGTTCTTC. Its translation is CASSQDAGQSYNEQFF.

This clone was seen once. V usage is TRBV19 and J usage is TRBJ2-5; 9 bases map to TRBD1. Germline V CDR1 and CDR2: LNHDA, SQIVND (reference sequence). V gave up 3 bases and J gave up 5 bases; unmatched junction bases: 10. The CDR3 is 16 residues long. The CDR3 DNA reads TGTGCCAGTAGTATTAGTGCACAGGGGGCGTTTGAGACCCAGTACTTC. Encoded protein: CASSISAQGAFETQYF.

The chain recombines TRBV7-9 with TRBJ1-1; TRBD1 matches 9 bases. Germline V CDR1 and CDR2: SEHNR, FQNEAQ (reference sequence). The ends lost 5 bases at V and 5 bases at J; junction bases unmatched: 9. The CDR3 extends over 15 amino acids. CDR3 DNA sequence: TGTGCCAGCAGCCCCCGGGACAGGGTGGTGACTGAAGCTTTCTTT. Translating gives CASSPRDRVVTEAFF.

The genes are TRBV7-8 and TRBJ2-1, with TRBD2 matching 11 bases. Trimming cost V 5 bases and J 4 bases; bases outside gene matches: 7. In germline, CDR1 is SGHVS, CDR2 FQNEAQ. CDR3 length equals 16 residues. The CDR3 bases are TGTGCCAGCAGCCCCACTAGCGGGGGCCATTACAATGAGCAGTTCTTC. Its translation: CASSPTSGGHYNEQFF.

The genes are TRBV19 and TRBJ1-2; D ambiguous. CDR1 is LNHDA, CDR2 SQIVND, per germline (reference sequence). V gave up 3 bases and J gave up 2 bases, with 13 bases separating them. CDR3 size: 15 residues. In nucleotides, the CDR3 is TGTGCCAGTAGTATCAATTTAGAGCGGAACTATGGCTACACCTTC. It codes for CASSINLERNYGYTF. The full variable domain, with the rest looked up from reference TRBV19 and TRBJ1-2, is DGGITQSPKYLFRKEGQNVTLSCEQNLNHDAMYWYRQDPGQGLRLIYYSQIVNDFQKGDIAEGYSVSREKKESFPLTVTSAQKNPTAFYLCASSINLERNYGYTFGSGTRLTVV.

J is TRBJ2-7 and V is TRBV29-1; the match to TRBD2 covers 8 bases. CDR3 length: 13 amino acids. The germline V gene encodes CDR1 SQVTM and CDR2 ANQGSEA. V was clipped by 4 bases and J by 0 bases; unmatched bases: 2. The CDR3 DNA sequence: TGCAGCGTTGGAGGGACTAGCTCCTACGAGCAGTACTTC. Its protein product is CSVGGTSSYEQYF.

CDR3 sequence: CASSTPTRTSGSNEQFF. CDR3 DNA sequence: TGTGCCAGTAGTACGCCCACCCGGACTAGCGGGAGCAATGAGCAGTTCTTC. This chain links TRBV19 with TRBJ2-1; 13 nucleotides line up with TRBD2. Losses at the gene ends were 4 bases for V and 6 bases for J; bases not matched to a gene: 9. Germline V gene lookup returns CDR1 LNHDA and CDR2 SQIVND (reference sequence). There are 17 residues in the CDR3.

V and J are TRBV29-1 and TRBJ2-1, with 7 positions matching TRBD1. Losses at the gene ends were 7 bases for V and 0 bases for J; bases not matched to a gene: 3. CDR3 length: 13 amino acids. CDR1 and CDR2 (germline): SQVTM, ANQGSEA. CDR3 DNA: TGCAGCGCTCGGGACAGCTCCTACAATGAGCAGTTCTTC. Protein product: CSARDSSYNEQFF.

This sequence joins TRBV4-2 and TRBJ1-1; D possibly corresponds to TRBD1 (5 bases). The CDR3 sequence is 17 residues long. V lost 0 bases, J lost 2 bases, and 16 bases lay in between. CDR1 and CDR2 from the germline V gene are LGHNA and YNFKEQ. The DNA for the CDR3 is TGTGCCAGCAGCCAAGAGTCCTACAGGACAAGAAACACTGAAGCTTTCTTT. This sequence encodes CASSQESYRTRNTEAFF.

This chain links TRBV19 with TRBJ1-2; 7 bases agree with TRBD1. CDR1 is LNHDA, CDR2 SQIVND, per germline (reference sequence). The J segment lost 0 bases and the V segment lost 8 bases, leaving 6 bases of the junction unmatched. The CDR3 loop spans 14 amino acids. The CDR3 spells CASPRDRSNYGYTF. The CDR3 region has the DNA TGTGCCAGTCCCCGGGACAGATCTAACTATGGCTACACCTTC.

This chain uses TRBV2 with TRBJ2-7, with unresolved D. V gave up 2 bases and J gave up 6 bases, with 8 bases separating them. Germline CDR1 reads SNHLY; CDR2 reads FYNNEI. The CDR3 loop spans 12 amino acids. CDR3 sequence reads: CASSEPPGEQYF. For the CDR3, the DNA is TGTGCCAGCAGTGAACCCCCGGGCGAGCAGTACTTC.

The chain employs TRBV2 and TRBJ1-2; a possible D gene is TRBD1 (6 bases). Trimming cost V 7 bases and J 8 bases, with 20 bases left between them. This CDR3 comprises 14 residues. Germline assignment: CDR1 SNHLY and CDR2 FYNNEI. The CDR3 loop is CASTARPGAYGYTF. As DNA, the CDR3 is TGTGCCAGCACAGCGAGGCCAGGGGCTTACGGCTACACCTTC.

The chain uses TRBV27 and TRBJ2-1, with a possible D match to TRBD1 (5 bases). With 0 bases removed from V and 8 bases from J, the gap between germline ends came to 14 bases. The CDR3 loop spans 15 amino acids. The germline V gene has CDR1 MNHEY and CDR2 SMNVEV (reference sequence). The CDR3 here is CASSLSAVGQYEQFF. In DNA form, the CDR3 reads TGTGCCAGCAGTTTATCCGCGGTGGGGCAGTATGAGCAGTTCTTC.

The V gene is TRBV18, the J gene TRBJ2-5, with 7 bases matching TRBD1. The V and J ends lost 1 base and 5 bases, in that order; junction bases with no gene match: 1. This CDR3 spans 13 amino acids. From germline, CDR1 is KGHSH and CDR2 LQKENI. The chain's CDR3 is CASSPQGAETQYF. The CDR3 DNA follows: TGTGCCAGCTCACCACAGGGGGCTGAGACCCAGTACTTC.